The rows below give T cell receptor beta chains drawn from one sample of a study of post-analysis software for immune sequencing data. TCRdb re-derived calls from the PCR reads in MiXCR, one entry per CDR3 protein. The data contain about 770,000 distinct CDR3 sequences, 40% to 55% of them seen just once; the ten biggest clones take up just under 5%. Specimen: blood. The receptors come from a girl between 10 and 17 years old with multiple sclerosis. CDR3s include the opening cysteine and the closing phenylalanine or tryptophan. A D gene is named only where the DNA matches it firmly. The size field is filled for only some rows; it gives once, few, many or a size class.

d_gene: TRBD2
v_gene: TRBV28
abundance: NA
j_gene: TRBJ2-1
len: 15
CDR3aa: CASSPGTSENNEQFF
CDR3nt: TGTGCCAGCAGTCCTGGGACTAGCGAGAACAATGAGCAGTTCTTC

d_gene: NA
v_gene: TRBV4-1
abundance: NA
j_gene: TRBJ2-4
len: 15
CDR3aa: CASSHGVLAKNIQYF
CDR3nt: TGCGCCAGCAGCCACGGAGTCTTAGCCAAAAACATTCAGTACTTC

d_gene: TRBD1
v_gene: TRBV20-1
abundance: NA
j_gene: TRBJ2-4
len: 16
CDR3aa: CSGGTQTGGVKNIQYF
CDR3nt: TGCAGTGGTGGGACCCAGACAGGGGGCGTCAAAAACATTCAGTACTTC

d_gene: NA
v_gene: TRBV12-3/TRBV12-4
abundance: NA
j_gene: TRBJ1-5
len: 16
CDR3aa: CASSPPGGFSNQPQHF
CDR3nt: TGTGCCAGCAGTCCCCCTGGCGGGTTTAGCAATCAGCCCCAGCATTTT

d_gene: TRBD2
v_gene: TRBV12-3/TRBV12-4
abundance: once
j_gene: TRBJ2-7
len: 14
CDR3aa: CASTATGGGYEQYF
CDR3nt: TGTGCCAGTACCGCAACGGGGGGAGGCTACGAGCAGTACTTC

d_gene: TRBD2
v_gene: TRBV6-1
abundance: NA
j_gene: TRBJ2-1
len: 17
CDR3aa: CASAKKGLASSYNEQFF
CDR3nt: TGTGCCAGCGCCAAAAAGGGACTAGCCAGCTCCTACAATGAGCAGTTCTTC

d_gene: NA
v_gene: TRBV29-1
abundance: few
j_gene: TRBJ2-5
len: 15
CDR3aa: CSVVGLQSLTKTQYF
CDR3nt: TGCAGCGTTGTAGGGTTGCAGTCCCTAACAAAGACCCAGTACTTC

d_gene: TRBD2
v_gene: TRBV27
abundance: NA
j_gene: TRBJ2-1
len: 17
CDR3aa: CASSLSTSGRRYNEQFF
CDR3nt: TGTGCCAGCAGTTTATCGACTAGCGGGAGAAGATACAATGAGCAGTTCTTC

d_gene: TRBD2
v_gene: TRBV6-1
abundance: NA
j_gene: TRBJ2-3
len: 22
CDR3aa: CASSPPGTEPDLAGASTDTQYF
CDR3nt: TGTGCCAGCAGTCCCCCTGGGACAGAACCCGACCTAGCGGGAGCTTCCACAGATACGCAGTATTTT

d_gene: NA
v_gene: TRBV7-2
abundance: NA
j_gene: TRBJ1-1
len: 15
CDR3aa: CASSLESEVNTEAFF
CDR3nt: TGTGCCAGCAGCTTAGAGAGTGAGGTGAACACTGAAGCTTTCTTT

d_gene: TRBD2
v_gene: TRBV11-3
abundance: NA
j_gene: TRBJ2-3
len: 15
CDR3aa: CASSGPREITDTQYF
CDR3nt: TGTGCCAGCAGCGGCCCGCGGGAGATCACAGATACGCAGTATTTT

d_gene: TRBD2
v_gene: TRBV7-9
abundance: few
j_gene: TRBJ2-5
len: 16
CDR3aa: CASSLAASGIKETQYF
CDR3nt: TGTGCCAGCAGCTTAGCGGCTAGCGGGATTAAAGAGACCCAGTACTTC

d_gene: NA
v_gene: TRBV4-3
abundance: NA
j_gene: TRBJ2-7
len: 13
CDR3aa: CASSQLLADEQYF
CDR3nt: TGCGCCAGCAGCCAATTACTTGCTGACGAGCAGTACTTC

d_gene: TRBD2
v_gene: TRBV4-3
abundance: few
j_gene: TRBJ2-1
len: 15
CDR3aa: CASSPNSGAGNEQFF
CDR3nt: TGCGCCAGCAGCCCAAATAGCGGGGCGGGGAATGAGCAGTTCTTC

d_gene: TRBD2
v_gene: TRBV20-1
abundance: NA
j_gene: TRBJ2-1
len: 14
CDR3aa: CSASPLADYNEQFF
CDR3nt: TGCAGTGCTAGCCCTCTAGCGGACTACAATGAGCAGTTCTTC

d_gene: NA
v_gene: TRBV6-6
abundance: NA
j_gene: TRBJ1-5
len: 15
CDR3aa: CASSYRTGFAQPQHF
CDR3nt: TGTGCCAGCAGTTACCGAACGGGGTTTGCTCAGCCCCAGCATTTT

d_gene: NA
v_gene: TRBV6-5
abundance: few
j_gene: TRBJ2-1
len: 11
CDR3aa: CASAQHNEQFF
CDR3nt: TGTGCCAGCGCCCAGCACAATGAGCAGTTCTTC

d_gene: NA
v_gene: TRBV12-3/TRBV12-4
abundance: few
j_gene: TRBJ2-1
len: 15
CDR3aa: CATIEAPDSYNEQFF
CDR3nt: TGTGCCACCATAGAAGCCCCCGACAGCTACAATGAGCAGTTCTTC

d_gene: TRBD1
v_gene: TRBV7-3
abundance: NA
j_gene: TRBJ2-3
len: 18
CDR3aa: CASSSRRNRGIGADTQYF
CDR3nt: TGTGCCAGCAGCTCACGCCGTAACAGGGGTATCGGGGCAGATACGCAGTATTTT

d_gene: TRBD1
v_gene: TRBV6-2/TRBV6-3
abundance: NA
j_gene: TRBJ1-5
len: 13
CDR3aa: CASSQGAGQPQHF
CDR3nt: TGTGCCAGCAGTCAGGGGGCCGGTCAGCCCCAGCATTTT

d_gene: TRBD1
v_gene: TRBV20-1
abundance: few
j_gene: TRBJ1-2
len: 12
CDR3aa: CSAPGTGGGYTF
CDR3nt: TGCAGTGCGCCCGGGACAGGGGGCGGCTACACCTTC

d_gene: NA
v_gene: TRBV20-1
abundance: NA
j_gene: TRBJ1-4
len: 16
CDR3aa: CSARSPGGIFNEKLFF
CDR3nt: TGCAGTGCTAGGTCCCCAGGAGGGATTTTTAATGAAAAACTGTTTTTT

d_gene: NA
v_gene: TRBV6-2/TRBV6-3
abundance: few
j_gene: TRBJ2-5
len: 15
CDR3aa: CASSYLKTGWETQYF
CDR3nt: TGTGCCAGCAGTTACTTGAAGACAGGTTGGGAGACCCAGTACTTC

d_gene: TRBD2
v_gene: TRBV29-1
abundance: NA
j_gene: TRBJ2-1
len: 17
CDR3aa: CSPDGGLGLAGGNEQFF
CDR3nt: TGCAGCCCCGATGGGGGGCTGGGGCTAGCGGGAGGTAATGAGCAGTTCTTC

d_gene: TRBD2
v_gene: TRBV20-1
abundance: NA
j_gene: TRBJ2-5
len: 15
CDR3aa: CSASGDSGSQETQYF
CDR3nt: TGCAGTGCCTCCGGCGATAGCGGGAGCCAAGAGACCCAGTACTTC

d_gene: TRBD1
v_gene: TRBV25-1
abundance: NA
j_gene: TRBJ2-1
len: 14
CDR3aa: CASSGVDRAVEQFF
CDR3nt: TGTGCCAGCAGTGGAGTGGACAGGGCGGTTGAGCAGTTCTTC

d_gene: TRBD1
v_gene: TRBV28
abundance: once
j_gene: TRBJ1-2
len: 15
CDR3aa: CASSPRDRGEIGYTF
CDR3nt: TGTGCCAGCAGTCCCCGGGACAGGGGCGAAATAGGCTACACCTTC

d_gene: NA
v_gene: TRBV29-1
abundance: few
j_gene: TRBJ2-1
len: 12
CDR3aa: CSVEVSGNEQFF
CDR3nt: TGCAGCGTTGAGGTCTCGGGCAATGAGCAGTTCTTC

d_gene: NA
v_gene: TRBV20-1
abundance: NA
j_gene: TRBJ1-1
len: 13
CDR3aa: CSARHTGNTEAFF
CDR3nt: TGCAGTGCTAGACATACAGGGAACACTGAAGCTTTCTTT

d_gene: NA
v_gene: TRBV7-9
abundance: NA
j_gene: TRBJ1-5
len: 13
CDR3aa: CASSFSQGQPQHF
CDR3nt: TGTGCCAGCAGCTTTTCGCAGGGGCAGCCCCAGCATTTT

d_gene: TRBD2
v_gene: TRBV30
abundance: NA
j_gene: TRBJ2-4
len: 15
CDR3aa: CAWSRGLAGMNIQYF
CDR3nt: TGTGCCTGGAGTCGCGGACTAGCGGGAATGAACATTCAGTACTTC

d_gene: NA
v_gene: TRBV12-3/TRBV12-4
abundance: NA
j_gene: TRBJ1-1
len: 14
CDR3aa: CASSSIEGVPEAFF
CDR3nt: TGTGCCAGCAGTTCCATCGAGGGGGTCCCTGAAGCTTTCTTT

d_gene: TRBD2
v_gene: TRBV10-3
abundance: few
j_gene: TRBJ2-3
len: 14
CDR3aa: CAISGTSGADTQYF
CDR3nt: TGTGCCATCAGTGGGACTAGCGGGGCAGATACGCAGTATTTT

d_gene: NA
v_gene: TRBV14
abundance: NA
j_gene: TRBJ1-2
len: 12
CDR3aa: CASSQARDGCTF
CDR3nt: TGTGCCAGCAGCCAAGCCAGGGATGGCTGCACCTTC

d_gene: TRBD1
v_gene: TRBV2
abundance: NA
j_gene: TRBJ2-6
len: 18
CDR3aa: CASTKRQGRTSGANVLTF
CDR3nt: TGTGCCAGCACCAAGCGACAGGGGCGAACCTCTGGGGCCAACGTCCTGACTTTC

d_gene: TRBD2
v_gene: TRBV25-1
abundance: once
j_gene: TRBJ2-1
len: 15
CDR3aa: CASSVPGLAGVEQFF
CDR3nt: TGTGCCAGCAGTGTTCCGGGACTAGCGGGAGTTGAGCAGTTCTTC

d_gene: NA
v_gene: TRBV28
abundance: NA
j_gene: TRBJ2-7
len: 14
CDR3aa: CASSWGGGPYEQYF
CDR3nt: TGTGCCAGCAGTTGGGGTGGAGGGCCCTACGAGCAGTACTTC

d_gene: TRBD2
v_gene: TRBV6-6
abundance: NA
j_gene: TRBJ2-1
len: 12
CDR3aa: CASSRTSKEQFF
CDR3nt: TGTGCCAGCAGCCGGACTAGCAAGGAGCAGTTCTTC

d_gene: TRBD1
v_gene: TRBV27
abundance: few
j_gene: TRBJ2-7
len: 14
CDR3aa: CASSSDRDWGEQYF
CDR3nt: TGTGCCAGCAGTTCGGACAGGGACTGGGGCGAGCAGTACTTC

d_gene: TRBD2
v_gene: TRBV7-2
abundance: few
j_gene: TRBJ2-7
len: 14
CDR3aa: CASKVSSGRGEQYF
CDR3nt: TGTGCCAGCAAAGTTTCTAGCGGGAGGGGCGAGCAGTACTTC

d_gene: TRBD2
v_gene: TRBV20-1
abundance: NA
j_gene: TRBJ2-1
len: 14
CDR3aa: CSAGRGTSLYEQFF
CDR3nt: TGCAGTGCTGGCCGTGGGACTAGCCTCTACGAGCAGTTCTTC

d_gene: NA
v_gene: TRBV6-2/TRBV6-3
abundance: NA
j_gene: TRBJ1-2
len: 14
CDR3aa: CASRSDTTNYGYTF
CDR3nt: TGTGCCAGCAGGTCGGACACCACTAACTATGGCTACACCTTC

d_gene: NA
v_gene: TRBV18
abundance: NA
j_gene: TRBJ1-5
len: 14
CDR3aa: CASSPQRSNQPQHF
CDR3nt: TGTGCCAGCTCACCACAGAGGAGCAATCAGCCCCAGCATTTT

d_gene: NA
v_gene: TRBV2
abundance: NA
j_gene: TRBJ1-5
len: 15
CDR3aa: CASSEMVRSNQPQHF
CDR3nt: TGTGCCAGCAGTGAAATGGTTAGGAGCAATCAGCCCCAGCATTTT

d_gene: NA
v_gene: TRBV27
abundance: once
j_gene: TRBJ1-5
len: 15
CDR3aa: CASSLSGLLNQPQHF
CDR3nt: TGTGCCAGCAGTTTATCGGGACTGCTCAATCAGCCCCAGCATTTT

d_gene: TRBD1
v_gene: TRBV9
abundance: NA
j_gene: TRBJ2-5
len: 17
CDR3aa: CASSPRGTGTHQETQYF
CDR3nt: TGTGCCAGCAGCCCCCGAGGGACAGGGACACACCAAGAGACCCAGTACTTC

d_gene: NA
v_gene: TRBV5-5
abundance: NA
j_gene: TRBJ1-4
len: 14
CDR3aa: CASNVGGGSEKLFF
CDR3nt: TGTGCCAGCAACGTCGGGGGAGGGAGTGAAAAACTGTTTTTT

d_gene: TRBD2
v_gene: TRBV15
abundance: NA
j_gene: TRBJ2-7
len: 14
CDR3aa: CATSRDIGRYEQYF
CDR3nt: TGTGCCACCAGCAGAGATATCGGGAGGTACGAGCAGTACTTC

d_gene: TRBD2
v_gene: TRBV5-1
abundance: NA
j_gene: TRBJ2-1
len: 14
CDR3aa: CASSLGGGSYEQFF
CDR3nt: TGCGCCAGCAGCTTGGGGGGCGGGAGCTATGAGCAGTTCTTC

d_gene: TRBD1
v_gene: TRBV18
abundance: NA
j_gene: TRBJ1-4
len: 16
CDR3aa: CASSPGQSATNEKLFF
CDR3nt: TGTGCCAGCTCTCCGGGACAGAGTGCAACTAATGAAAAACTGTTTTTT